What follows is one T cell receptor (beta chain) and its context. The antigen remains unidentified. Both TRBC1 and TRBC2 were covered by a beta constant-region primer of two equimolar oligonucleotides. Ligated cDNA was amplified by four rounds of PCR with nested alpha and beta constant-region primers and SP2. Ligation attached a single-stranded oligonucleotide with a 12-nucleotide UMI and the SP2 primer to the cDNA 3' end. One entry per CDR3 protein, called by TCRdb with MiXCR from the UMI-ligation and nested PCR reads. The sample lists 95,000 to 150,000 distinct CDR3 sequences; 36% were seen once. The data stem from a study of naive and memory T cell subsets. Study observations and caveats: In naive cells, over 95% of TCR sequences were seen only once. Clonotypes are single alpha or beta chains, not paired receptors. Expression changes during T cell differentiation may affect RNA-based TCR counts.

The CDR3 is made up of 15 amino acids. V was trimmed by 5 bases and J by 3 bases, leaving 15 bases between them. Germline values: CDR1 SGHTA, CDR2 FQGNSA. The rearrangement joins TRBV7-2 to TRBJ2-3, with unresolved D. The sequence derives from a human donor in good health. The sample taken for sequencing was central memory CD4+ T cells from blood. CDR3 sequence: CASSPSWGRTDTQYF. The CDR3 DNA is TGTGCCAGCAGCCCTAGTTGGGGTAGGACAGATACGCAGTATTTT.